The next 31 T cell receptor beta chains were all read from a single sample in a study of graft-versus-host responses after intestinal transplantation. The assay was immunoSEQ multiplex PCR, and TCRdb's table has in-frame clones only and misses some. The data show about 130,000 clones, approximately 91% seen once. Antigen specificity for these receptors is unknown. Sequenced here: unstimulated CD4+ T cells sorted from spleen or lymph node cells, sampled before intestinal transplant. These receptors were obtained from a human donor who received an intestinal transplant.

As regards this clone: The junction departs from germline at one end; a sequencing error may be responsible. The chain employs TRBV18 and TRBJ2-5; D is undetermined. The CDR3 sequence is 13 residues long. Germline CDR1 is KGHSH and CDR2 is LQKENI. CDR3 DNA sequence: TGTGCCAGCTCACCATCTTACCAAGAGACCCGGTACTTC. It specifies CASSPSYQETRYF.

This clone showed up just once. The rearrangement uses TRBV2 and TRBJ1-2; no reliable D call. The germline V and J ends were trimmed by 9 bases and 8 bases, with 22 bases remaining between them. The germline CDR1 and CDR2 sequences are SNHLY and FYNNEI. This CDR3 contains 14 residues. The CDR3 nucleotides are TGTGCCAGGCCACTTACACCGACACATGGGGGCTACACCTTC. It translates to CARPLTPTHGGYTF.

CDR3 in DNA: TGTGCCAGCAGCGTAGCACTAGCGAGGGCCAATGAGCAGTTCTTC. It specifies CASSVALARANEQFF. The chain links TRBV9 to TRBJ2-1; TRBD2 matches at 7 bases. Trimming cost V 0 bases and J 6 bases; bases outside gene matches: 6. CDR3 length equals 15 residues. The V gene's germline CDR1 is SGDLS and CDR2 YYNGEE.

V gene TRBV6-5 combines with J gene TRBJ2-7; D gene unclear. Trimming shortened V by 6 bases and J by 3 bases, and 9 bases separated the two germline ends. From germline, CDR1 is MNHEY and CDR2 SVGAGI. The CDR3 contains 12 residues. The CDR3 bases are TGTGCCAGCAGCCAGTTGGGCTACGAGCAGTACTTC. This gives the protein CASSQLGYEQYF.

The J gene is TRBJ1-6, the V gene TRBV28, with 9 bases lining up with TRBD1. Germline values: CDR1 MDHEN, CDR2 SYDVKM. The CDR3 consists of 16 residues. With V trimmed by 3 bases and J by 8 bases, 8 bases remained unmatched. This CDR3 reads CASSFPTGGGDSPLHF. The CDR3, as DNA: TGTGCCAGCAGTTTCCCCACAGGGGGCGGGGATTCACCCCTCCACTTT.

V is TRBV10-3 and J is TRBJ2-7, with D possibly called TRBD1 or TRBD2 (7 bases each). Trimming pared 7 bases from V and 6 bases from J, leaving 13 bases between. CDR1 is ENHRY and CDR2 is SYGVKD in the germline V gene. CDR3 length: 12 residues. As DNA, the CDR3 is TGTGCCATCAAGGCAGGGGGGGGCGAGCAGTACTTC. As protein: CAIKAGGGEQYF.

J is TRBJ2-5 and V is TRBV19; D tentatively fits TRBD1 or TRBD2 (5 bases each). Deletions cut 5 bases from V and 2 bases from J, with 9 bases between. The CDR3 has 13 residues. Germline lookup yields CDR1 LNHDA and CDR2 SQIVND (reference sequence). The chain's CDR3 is CASSGGSQETQYF. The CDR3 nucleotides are TGTGCCAGTAGTGGGGGATCTCAAGAGACCCAGTACTTC.

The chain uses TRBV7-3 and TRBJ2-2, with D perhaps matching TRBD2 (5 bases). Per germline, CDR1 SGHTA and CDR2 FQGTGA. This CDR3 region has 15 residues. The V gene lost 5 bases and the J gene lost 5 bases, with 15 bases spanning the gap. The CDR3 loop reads CASSPGILRTGELFF. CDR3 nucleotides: TGTGCCAGCAGCCCCGGGATCCTAAGGACCGGGGAGCTGTTTTTT.

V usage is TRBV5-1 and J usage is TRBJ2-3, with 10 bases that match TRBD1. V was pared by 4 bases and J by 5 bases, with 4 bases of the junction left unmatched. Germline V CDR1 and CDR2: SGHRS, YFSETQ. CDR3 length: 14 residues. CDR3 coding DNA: TGCGCCAGCAGCGGGGGGACAGGGGTAGATACGCAGTATTTT. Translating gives CASSGGTGVDTQYF.

CDR3 protein: CASSIYGYTEAFF. CDR3 DNA: TGTGCCAGTAGTATATACGGATACACTGAAGCTTTCTTT. The V gene is TRBV19, the J gene TRBJ1-1; unclear D gene. The germline V gene has CDR1 LNHDA and CDR2 SQIVND (reference sequence). The ends were cut back, 2 bases at V and 3 bases at J, with 7 bases in the middle. The CDR3 extends over 13 amino acids.

Here the CDR3 reads CASSIKSGANVLTF. The CDR3 DNA is TGTGCCAGTAGTATTAAGTCTGGGGCCAACGTCCTGACTTTC. This rearrangement joins TRBV19 to TRBJ2-6, with D hard to call. Trimming removed 3 bases at V and 1 base at J, with 4 bases between. CDR3 length: 14 amino acids. Germline loops: CDR1 LNHDA, CDR2 SQIVND (reference sequence).

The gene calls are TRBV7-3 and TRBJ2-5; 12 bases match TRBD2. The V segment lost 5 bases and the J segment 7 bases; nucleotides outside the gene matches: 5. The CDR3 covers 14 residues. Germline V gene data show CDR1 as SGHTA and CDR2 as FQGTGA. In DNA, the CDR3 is TGTGCCAGCAGCCCGACTAGCGGGAGCCGGACCCAGTACTTC. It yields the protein CASSPTSGSRTQYF.

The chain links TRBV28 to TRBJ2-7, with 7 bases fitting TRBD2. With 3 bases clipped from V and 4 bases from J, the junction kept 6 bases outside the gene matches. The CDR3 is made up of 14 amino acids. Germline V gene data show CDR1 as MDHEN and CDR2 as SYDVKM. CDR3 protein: CASSLRGGRYEQYF. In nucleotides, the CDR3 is TGTGCCAGCAGTTTGAGAGGCGGGAGATACGAGCAGTACTTC.

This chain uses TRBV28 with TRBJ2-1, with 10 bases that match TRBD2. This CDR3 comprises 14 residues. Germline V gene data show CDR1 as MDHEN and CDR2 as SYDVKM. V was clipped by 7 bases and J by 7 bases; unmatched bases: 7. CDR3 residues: CASKGLALGNEQFF. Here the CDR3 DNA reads TGTGCCAGCAAGGGACTAGCGCTTGGGAATGAGCAGTTCTTC.

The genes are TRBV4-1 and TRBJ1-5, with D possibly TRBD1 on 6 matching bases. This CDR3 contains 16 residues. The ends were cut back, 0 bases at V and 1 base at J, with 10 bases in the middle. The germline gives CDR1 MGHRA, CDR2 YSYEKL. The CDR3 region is CASSQEWGQSNQPQHF. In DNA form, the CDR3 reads TGCGCCAGCAGCCAAGAATGGGGACAAAGCAATCAGCCCCAGCATTTT.

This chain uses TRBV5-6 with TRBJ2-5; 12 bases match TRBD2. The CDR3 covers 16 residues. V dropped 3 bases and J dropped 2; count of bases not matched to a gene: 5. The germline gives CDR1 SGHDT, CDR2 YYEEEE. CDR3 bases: TGTGCCAGCAGCTCTAGCGGGAGGGCCCTTCAAGAGACCCAGTACTTC. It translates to CASSSSGRALQETQYF.

DNA for the CDR3: TGCGCCAGCAGCCTAGGGACAGGGGGCGACGAAAAACTGTTTTTT. It yields the protein CASSLGTGGDEKLFF. The rearrangement links TRBV5-1 to TRBJ1-4; the match to TRBD1 covers 12 bases. The CDR3 consists of 15 residues. Germline CDR1 is SGHRS and CDR2 is YFSETQ. The V segment lost 4 bases and the J segment 8 bases; nucleotides outside the gene matches: 6.

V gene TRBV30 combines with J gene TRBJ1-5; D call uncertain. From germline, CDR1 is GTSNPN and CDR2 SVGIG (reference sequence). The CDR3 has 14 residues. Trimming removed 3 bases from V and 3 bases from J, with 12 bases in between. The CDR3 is CAWRNMGSNQPQHF. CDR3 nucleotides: TGTGCCTGGAGAAATATGGGCTCCAATCAGCCCCAGCATTTT.

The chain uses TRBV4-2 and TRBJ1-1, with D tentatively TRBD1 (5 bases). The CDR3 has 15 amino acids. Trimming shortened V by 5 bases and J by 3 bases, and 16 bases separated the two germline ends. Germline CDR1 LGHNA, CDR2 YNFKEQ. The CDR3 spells CASSYYQGGDTEAFF. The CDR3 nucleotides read TGTGCCAGCAGCTATTACCAGGGAGGAGACACTGAAGCTTTCTTT.

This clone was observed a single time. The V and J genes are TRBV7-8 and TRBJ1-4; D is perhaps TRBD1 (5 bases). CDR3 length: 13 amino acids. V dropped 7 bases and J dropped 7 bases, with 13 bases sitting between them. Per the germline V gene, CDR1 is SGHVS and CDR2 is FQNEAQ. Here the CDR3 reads CASTVQGSEKLFF. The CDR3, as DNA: TGTGCCAGCACGGTTCAGGGAAGTGAAAAACTGTTTTTT.

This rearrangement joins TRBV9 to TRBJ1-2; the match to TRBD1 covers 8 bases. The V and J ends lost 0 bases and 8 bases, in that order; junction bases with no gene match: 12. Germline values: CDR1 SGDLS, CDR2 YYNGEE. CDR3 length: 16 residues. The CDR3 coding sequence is TGTGCCAGCAGCGTAGAGCAGGGGGCACCGTTCAACGGCTACACCTTC. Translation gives CASSVEQGAPFNGYTF.

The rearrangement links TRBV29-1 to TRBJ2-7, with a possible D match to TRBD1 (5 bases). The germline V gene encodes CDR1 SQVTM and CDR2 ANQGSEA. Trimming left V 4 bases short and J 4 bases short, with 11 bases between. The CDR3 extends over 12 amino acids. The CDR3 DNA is TGCAGCGTTGGGGGCGTGGGTTACGAGCAGTACTTC. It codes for CSVGGVGYEQYF.

This CDR3 is CAWRRRGGTEAFF. The CDR3 coding sequence is TGTGCCTGGAGGCGCAGGGGAGGGACTGAAGCTTTCTTT. This chain uses TRBV30 with TRBJ1-1; perhaps TRBD1 as D (6 bases). Germline CDR1 is GTSNPN and CDR2 is SVGIG (reference sequence). Trimming left V 3 bases short and J 5 bases short, with 13 bases between. This CDR3 is built from 13 residues.

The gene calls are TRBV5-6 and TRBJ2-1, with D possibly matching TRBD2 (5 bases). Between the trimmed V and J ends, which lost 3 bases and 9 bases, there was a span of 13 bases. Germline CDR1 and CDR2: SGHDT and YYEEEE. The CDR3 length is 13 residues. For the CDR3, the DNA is TGTGCCAGCAGCTATGACTACTCTGGTGAGCAGTTCTTC. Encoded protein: CASSYDYSGEQFF.

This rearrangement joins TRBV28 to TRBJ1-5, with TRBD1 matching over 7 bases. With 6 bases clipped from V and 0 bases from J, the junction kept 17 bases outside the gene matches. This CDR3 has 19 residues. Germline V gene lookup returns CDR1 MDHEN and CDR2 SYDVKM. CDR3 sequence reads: CASSVTGRRTLYSNQPQHF. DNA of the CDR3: TGTGCCAGCAGCGTGACAGGGCGGCGGACACTCTATAGCAATCAGCCCCAGCATTTT.

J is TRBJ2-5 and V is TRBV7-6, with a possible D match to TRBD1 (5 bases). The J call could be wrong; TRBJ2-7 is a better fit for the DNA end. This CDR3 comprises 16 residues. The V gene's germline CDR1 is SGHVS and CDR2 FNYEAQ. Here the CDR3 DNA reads TGTGCCAGCAGCTTAGTGGACACCCCTGGTTCCTACGAGCAGTACTTC. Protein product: CASSLVDTPGSYEQYF.

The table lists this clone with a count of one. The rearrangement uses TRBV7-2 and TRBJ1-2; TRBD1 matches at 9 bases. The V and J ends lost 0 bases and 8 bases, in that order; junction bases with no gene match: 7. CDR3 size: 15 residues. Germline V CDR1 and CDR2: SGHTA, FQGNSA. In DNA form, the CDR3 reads TGTGCCAGCAGCTTAGCAGGGACAGGGAAAAGGGGCTACACCTTC. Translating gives CASSLAGTGKRGYTF.

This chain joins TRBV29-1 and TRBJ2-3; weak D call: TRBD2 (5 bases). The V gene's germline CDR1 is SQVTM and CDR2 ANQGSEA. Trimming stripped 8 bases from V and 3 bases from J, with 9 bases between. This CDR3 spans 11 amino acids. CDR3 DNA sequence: TGCAGCTCGGGGAAAACAGATACGCAGTATTTT. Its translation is CSSGKTDTQYF.

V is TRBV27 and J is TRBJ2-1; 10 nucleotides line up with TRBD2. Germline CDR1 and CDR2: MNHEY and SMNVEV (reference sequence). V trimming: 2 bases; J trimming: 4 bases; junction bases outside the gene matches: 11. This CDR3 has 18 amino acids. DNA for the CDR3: TGTGCCAGCAGTTTACCCACCTCTCTAGCGGGAGATTACAATGAGCAGTTCTTC. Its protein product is CASSLPTSLAGDYNEQFF.

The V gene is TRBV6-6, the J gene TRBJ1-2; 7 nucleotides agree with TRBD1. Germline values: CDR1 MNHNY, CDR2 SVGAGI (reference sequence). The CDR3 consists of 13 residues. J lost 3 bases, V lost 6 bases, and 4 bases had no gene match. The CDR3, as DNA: TGTGCCAGCAGCGAAGGACAGGACTATGGCTACACCTTC. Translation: CASSEGQDYGYTF.

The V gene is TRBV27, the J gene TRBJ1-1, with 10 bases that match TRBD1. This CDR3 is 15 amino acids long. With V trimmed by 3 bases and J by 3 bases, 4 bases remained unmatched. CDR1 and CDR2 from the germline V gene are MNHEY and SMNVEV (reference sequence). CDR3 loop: CASSLGQGRDTEAFF. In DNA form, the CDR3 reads TGTGCCAGCAGTTTGGGACAGGGGAGGGACACTGAAGCTTTCTTT.